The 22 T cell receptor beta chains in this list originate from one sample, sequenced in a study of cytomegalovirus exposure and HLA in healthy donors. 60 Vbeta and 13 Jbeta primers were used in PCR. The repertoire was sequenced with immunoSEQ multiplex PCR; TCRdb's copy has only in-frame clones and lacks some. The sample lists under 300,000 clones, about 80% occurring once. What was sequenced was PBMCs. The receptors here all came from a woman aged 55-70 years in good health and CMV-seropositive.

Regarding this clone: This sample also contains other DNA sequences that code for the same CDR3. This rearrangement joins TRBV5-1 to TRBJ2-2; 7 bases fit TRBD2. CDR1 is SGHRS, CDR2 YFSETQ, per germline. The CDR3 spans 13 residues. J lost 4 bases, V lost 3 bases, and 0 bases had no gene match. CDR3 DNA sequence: TGCGCCAGCAGCTGGGGGGGCACCGGGGAGCTGTTTTTT. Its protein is CASSWGGTGELFF.

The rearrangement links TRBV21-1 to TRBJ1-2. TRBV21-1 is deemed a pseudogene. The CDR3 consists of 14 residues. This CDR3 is CASSKPEGDYGYTF. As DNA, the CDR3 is TGTGCCAGCAGCAAACCGGAGGGAGACTATGGCTACACCTTC.

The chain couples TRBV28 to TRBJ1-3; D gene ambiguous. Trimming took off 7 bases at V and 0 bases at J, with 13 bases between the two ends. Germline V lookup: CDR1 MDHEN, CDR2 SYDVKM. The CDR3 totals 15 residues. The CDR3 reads CASIPGPPSGNTIYF. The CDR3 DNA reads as TGTGCCAGCATCCCGGGTCCCCCCTCTGGAAACACCATATATTTT.

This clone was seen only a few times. As DNA, the CDR3 is TGTGCCAGCAGCTTAGTAGCCAGCGGGAGGTGGGAGCAGTACTTC. It codes for CASSLVASGRWEQYF. The chain combines TRBV7-9 with TRBJ2-7, with TRBD2 matching 9 bases. The CDR3 extends over 15 amino acids. Germline V gives CDR1 SEHNR, CDR2 FQNEAQ (reference sequence). After removal of 1 base from V and 7 bases from J, the junction contained 8 bases not matched to a gene.

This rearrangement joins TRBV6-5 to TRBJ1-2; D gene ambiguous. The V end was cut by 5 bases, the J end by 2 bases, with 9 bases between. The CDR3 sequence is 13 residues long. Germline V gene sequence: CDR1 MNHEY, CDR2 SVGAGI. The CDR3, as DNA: TGTGCCAGCAGTGACAATTTGAACTATGGCTACACCTTC. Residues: CASSDNLNYGYTF.

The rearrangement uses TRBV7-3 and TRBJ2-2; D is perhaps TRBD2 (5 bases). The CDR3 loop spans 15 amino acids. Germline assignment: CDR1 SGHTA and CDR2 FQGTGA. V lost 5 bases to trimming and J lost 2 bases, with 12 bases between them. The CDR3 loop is CASSERGLNTGELFF. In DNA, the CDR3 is TGTGCCAGCAGCGAGCGAGGGCTCAACACCGGGGAGCTGTTTTTT.

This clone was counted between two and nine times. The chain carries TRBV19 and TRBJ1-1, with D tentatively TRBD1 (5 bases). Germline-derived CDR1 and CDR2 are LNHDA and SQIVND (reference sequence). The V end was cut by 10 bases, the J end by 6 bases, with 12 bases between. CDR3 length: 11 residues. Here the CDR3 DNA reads TGTGCCACTACCCGACAGTCTGAAGCTTTCTTT. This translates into CATTRQSEAFF.

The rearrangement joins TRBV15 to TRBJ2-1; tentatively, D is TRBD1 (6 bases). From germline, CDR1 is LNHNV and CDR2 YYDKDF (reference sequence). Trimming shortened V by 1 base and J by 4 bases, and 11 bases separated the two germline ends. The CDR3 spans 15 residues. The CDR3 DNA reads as TGTGCCACCAGCAGAGGAGGGACAATTTACAATGAGCAGTTCTTC. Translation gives CATSRGGTIYNEQFF.

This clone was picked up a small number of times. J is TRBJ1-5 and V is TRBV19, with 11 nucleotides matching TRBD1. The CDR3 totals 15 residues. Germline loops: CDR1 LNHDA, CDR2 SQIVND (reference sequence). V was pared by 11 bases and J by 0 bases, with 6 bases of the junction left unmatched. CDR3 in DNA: TGTGCCGGACAGGGGGCGCACAATAGCAATCAGCCCCAGCATTTT. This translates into CAGQGAHNSNQPQHF.

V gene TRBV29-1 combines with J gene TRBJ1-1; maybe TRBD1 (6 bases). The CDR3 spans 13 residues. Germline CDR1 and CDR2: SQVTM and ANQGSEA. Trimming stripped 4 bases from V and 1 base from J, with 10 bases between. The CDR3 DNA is TGCAGCGTTGCCGCCAGGGGGAACACTGAAGCTTTCTTT. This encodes CSVAARGNTEAFF.

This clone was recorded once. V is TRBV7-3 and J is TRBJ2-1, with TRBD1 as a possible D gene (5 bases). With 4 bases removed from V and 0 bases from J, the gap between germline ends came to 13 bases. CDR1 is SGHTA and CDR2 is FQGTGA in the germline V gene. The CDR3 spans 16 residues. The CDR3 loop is CASSSRGGSSYNEQFF. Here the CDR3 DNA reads TGTGCCAGCAGCTCAAGGGGCGGTAGCTCCTACAATGAGCAGTTCTTC.

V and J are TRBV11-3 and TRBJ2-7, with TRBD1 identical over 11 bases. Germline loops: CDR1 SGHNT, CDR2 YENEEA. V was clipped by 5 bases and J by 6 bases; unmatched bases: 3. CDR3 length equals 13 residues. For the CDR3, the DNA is TGTGCCAGCAGCCCCGGGACAGGGGGCGAGCAGTACTTC. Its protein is CASSPGTGGEQYF.

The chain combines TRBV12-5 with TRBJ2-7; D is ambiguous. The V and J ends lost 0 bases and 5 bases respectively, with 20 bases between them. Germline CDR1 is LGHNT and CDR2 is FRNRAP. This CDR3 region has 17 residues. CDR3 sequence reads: CASGLVLYPPSGHEQYF. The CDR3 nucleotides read TGTGCTAGTGGTTTGGTACTCTATCCCCCGTCGGGTCACGAGCAGTACTTC.

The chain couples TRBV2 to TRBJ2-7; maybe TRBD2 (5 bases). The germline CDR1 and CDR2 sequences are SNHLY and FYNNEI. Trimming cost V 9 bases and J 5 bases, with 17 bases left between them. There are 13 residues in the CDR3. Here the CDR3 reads CASRSVALNEQYF. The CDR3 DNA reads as TGTGCCAGTAGGAGCGTAGCGCTGAACGAGCAGTACTTC.

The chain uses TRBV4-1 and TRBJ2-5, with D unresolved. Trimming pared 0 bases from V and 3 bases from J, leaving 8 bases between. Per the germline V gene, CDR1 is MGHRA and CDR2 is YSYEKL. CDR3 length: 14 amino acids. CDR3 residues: CASSQEPTKETQYF. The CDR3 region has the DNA TGCGCCAGCAGCCAAGAACCCACTAAAGAGACCCAGTACTTC.

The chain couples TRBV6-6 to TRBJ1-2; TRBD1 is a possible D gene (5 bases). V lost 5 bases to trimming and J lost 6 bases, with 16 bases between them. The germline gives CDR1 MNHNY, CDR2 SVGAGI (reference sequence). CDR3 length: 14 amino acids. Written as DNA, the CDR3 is TGTGCCAGCAGTCACCAGGGTAGCGGAGATGGCTACACCTTC. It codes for CASSHQGSGDGYTF.

Written as DNA, the CDR3 is TGTGCCATCAGCCCCGGGACAACCACCAATTCACCCCTCCACTTT. Encoded protein: CAISPGTTTNSPLHF. The chain recombines TRBV10-3 with TRBJ1-6, with a weak D call TRBD1 (6 bases). The V gene lost 6 bases and the J gene lost 7 bases, with 16 bases spanning the gap. CDR1 and CDR2 from the germline V gene are ENHRY and SYGVKD. The length of the CDR3 is 15 residues.

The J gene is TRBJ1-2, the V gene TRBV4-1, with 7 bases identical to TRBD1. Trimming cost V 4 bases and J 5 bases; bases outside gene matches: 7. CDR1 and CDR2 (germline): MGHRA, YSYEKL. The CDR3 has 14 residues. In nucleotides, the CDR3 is TGCGCCAGCAGCCTACTCCCAGGGGGGTATGGCTACACCTTC. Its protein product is CASSLLPGGYGYTF.

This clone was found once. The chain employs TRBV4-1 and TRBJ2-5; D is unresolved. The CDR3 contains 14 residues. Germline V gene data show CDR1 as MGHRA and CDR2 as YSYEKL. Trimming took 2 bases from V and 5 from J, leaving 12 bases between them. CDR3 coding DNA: TGCGCCAGCAGCCAAACCTCGGCGCGGGAGACCCAGTACTTC. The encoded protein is CASSQTSARETQYF.

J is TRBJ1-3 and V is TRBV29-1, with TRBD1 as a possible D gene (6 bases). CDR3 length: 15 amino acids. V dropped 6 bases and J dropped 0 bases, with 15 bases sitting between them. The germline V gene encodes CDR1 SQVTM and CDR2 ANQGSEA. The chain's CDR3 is CSVFDRSSSGNTIYF. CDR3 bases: TGCAGCGTGTTTGACAGGTCCAGCTCTGGAAACACCATATATTTT.

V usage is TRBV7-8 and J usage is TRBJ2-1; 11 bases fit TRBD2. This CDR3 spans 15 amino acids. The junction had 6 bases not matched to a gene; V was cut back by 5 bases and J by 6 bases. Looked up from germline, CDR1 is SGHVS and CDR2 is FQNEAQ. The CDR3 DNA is TGTGCCAGCAGCAAGGGACTAGCGGACTCCAATGAGCAGTTCTTC. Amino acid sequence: CASSKGLADSNEQFF.

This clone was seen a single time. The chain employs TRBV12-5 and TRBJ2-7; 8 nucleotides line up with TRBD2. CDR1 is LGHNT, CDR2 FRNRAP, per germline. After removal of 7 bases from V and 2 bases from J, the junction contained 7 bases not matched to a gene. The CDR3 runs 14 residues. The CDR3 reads CASAPAGAPYEQYF. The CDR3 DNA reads TGTGCTAGTGCCCCAGCGGGAGCCCCCTACGAGCAGTACTTC.